A single T cell receptor (beta chain) is shown here with its context. What this receptor recognizes is not known. No per-base quality is available; no much larger clone lies one base away. This specimen belongs to a study of identical twins (dated by TCRdb to 2016 to 2017). With regard to the full study: TCR alpha and beta repertoires from monozygotic twins, unrelated adults of various ages and cord blood were deep-sequenced to test whether fetal clonotypes persist. Replicate twin experiments were performed at different times using different library preparation protocols to rule out contamination. The full study reports these points: Fewer insertions were carried by abundant cord blood beta clonotypes; a weaker similar trend was observed in young adult naive repertoires, while no such trend was observed in memory repertoires. In beta out-of-frame sequences, excess twin sharing was weaker, because having fewer shared sequences lowered the signal-to-noise ratio. Because the same donors could not be followed over many years, the conclusions relied on cross-sectional statistical analysis. Out-of-frame TCR alpha sharing in monozygotic twins was systematically underestimated by recombination models, whereas sharing between unrelated individuals was in agreement with the recombination models. Invariant T cells such as MAIT and iNKT could partly confound zero-insertion analyses, although diverse VJ usage argued against such confounding for most clonotypes. Out-of-frame TCR alpha sequences shared between twins showed an excess of low generation-probability sequences compared with coincidental sharing between unrelated individuals.

Per the germline V gene (reference sequence), DFQATT is the CDR1 and SNEGSKA is the CDR2. V lost 3 bases and J lost 11 bases; the stretch between them is 19 bases long. The CDR3 starts with the cysteine, ends with the phenylalanine, and has 13 residues. CDR3 DNA only is kept here, 39 bases in frame from base 1. Preparation of the library involved 5' RACE. TCRdb lists the instrument as Illumina HiSeq 2000. A universal primer binding site was introduced by template switching, and a unique molecular identifier was present in the final cDNA, enabling accurate counting of TCR cDNA molecules. Specific primers in the conserved constant-segment region were used to synthesize first-strand cDNA for TCR alpha and beta chains. To control for contamination, every cDNA library carried two barcodes: a SMART-Mk sample barcode plus Illumina barcodes. TruSeq adapter sequences, together with Illumina sample barcodes, were added in two successive PCR steps. Sequencing of the TCR alpha and beta cDNA libraries was done on the Illumina HiSeq platform using custom primers. On the study's bioinformatics: Unique molecular identifiers were extracted from raw reads with MiGEC, and CDR3 positions were determined with MiXCR. For each individual, recombination models were inferred using an EM algorithm with the repgenHMM and IGoR tools. The analysis of shared clonotypes was done with the tcR package in R, with sharing normalized by the product of cloneset sizes. To study raw recombination free of thymic and clonal selection effects, out-of-frame nonproductive sequences were analyzed. TCRdb reran the public reads through fastp at Q25 and MiXCR, keeping productive beta chains. When rows share a CDR3 protein, they turn into one entry using the most common DNA and genes. TCRdb's processing, not the study's, gives the V and J calls here. The sample table shows 1.5 million to 2 million distinct CDR3 sequences, and less than 40% are seen once. The ten most abundant clones make up 0.25% to 0.3% of the sample.

Only healthy Caucasian donors were included. The clonotype originates from a newborn girl in good health. The sequencing input was cord blood. Rearrangement joined TRBV20-1 to TRBJ2-5, with TRBD2 tentatively as D gene (6 bases match). The nucleotides are TGCAGTGCTAGGGGGACTTCTCCCTACGGGCAGTACTTC. The encoded protein is CSARGTSPYGQYF.